This T cell receptor beta chain was identified during a study of blood T cell repertoires in COVID-19. In this sample, this clone turned up once. Profiling relied on immunoSEQ multiplex PCR, and the TCRdb table lists in-frame clones only, not all of them. Of approximately 130,000 clones in the sample, around 81% were seen once. Sequencing input: peripheral blood. The TCR comes from a woman aged 55-69 years with active or convalescent COVID-19.

CDR3 DNA: TGTGCCAGCAGCTTTGACTTTCAAGAGACCCAGTACTTC. This codes for CASSFDFQETQYF. The chain has TRBV13 and TRBJ2-5; D is unclear. Looked up from germline, CDR1 is PRHDT and CDR2 is FYEKMQ (reference sequence). The V gene lost 3 bases and the J gene lost 2 bases, with 7 bases spanning the gap. The CDR3 sequence is 13 residues long.